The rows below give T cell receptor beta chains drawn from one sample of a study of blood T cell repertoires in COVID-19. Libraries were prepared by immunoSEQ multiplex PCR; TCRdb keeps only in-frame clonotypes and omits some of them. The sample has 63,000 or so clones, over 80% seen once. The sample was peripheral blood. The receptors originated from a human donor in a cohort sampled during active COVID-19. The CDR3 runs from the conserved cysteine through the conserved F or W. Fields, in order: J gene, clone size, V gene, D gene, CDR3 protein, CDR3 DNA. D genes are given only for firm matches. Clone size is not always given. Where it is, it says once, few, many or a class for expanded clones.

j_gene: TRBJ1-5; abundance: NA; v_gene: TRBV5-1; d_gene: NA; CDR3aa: CASSLDQGYNQPQHF; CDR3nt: TGCGCCAGCAGCTTGGACCAGGGTTACAATCAGCCCCAGCATTTT
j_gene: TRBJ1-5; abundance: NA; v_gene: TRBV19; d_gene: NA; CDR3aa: CASSPTGSNQPQHF; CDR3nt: TGTGCCAGTAGCCCGACAGGTAGCAATCAGCCCCAGCATTTT
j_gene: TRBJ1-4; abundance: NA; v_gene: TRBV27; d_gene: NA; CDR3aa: CASTQLTGISEKLFF; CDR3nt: TGTGCCAGCACCCAGCTTACAGGGATAAGTGAAAAACTGTTTTTT
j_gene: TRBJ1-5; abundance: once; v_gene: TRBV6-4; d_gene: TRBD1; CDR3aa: CASSAKLRDREDYSNQPQHF; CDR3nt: TGTGCCAGCAGTGCAAAACTAAGGGACAGGGAGGATTATAGCAATCAGCCCCAGCATTTT
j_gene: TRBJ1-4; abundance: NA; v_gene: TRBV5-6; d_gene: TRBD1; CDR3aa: CASSSLAAFPQGASEKLFF; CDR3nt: TGTGCCAGCAGCTCCCTTGCGGCCTTCCCACAGGGGGCTTCTGAAAAACTGTTTTTT
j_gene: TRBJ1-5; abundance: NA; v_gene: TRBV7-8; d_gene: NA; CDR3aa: CASSSGQYNQPQHF; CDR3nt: TGTGCCAGCAGCAGTGGACAGTACAATCAGCCCCAGCATTTT
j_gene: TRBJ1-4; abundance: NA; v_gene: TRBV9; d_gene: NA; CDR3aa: CASSVSNSRWEKLFF; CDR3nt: TGTGCCAGCAGCGTATCGAACAGTCGTTGGGAAAAACTGTTTTTT
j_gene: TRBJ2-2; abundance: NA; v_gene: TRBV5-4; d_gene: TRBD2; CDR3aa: CASSPPVGVAGGPGELFF; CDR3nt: TGTGCCAGCAGCCCCCCGGTTGGGGTAGCGGGGGGGCCCGGGGAGCTGTTTTTT
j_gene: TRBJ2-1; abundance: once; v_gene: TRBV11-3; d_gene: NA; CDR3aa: CASSLDPLLANEQFF; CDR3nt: TGTGCCAGCAGCTTAGATCCCCTGCTAGCGAATGAGCAGTTCTTC
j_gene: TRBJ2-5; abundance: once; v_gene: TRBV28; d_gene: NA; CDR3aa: CASSSAWETQYF; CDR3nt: TGTGCCAGCAGCTCTGCGTGGGAGACCCAGTACTTC
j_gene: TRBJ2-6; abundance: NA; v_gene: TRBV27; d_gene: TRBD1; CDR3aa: CASSARGTGVSGANVLTF; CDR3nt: TGTGCCAGCAGCGCTCGTGGGACAGGGGTCTCTGGGGCCAACGTCCTGACTTTC
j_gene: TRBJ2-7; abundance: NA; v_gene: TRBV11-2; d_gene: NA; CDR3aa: CASSLDSRQSYEQYF; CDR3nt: TGTGCCAGCAGCTTAGATTCGAGACAGAGCTACGAGCAGTACTTC
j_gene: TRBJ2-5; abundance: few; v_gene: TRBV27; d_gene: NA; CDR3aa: CASSLGGGGLQETQYF; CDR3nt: TGTGCCAGCAGTTTAGGGGGAGGGGGACTACAAGAGACCCAGTACTTC
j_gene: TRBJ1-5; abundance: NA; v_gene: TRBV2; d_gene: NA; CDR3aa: CASRSRGLNQPQHF; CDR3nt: TGTGCCAGCAGGTCCAGGGGTCTCAATCAGCCCCAGCATTTT
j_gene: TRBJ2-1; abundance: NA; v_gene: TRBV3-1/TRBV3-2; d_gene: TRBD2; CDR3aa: CASSGGGFNEQFF; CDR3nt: TGTGCCAGCAGTGGCGGGGGGTTCAATGAGCAGTTCTTC
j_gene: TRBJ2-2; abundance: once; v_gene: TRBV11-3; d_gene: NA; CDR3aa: CASTPDGDTGELFF; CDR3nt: TGTGCCAGCACCCCTGACGGGGACACCGGGGAGCTGTTTTTT
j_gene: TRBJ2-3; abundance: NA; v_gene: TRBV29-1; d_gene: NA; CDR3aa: CSVEGGSTDTQYF; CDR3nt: TGCAGCGTTGAGGGGGGAAGCACAGATACGCAGTATTTT
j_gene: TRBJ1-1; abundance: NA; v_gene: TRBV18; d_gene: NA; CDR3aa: CASSPLMTATEAFF; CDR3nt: TGTGCCAGCTCACCTCTTATGACAGCGACTGAAGCTTTCTTT
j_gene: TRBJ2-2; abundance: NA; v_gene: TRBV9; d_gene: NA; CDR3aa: CASSVGLDTGELFF; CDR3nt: TGTGCCAGCAGCGTGGGACTGGACACCGGGGAGCTGTTTTTT
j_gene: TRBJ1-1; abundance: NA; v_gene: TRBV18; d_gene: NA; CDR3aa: CASSPQAKNTEAFF; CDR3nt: TGTGCCAGCTCACCTCAGGCGAAGAACACTGAAGCTTTCTTT
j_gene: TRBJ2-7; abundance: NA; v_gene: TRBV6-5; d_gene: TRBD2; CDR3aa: CASRTGLATGYEQYF; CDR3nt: TGTGCCAGCAGAACCGGACTAGCGACCGGGTACGAGCAGTACTTC
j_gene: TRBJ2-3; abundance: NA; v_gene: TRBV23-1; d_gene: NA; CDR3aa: CASRTEETEPDTQYF; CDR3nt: TGCGCCAGCAGAACCGAGGAAACCGAGCCGGATACGCAGTATTTT
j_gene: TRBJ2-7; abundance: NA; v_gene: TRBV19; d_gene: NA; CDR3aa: CASSPDNSYEQYF; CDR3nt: TGTGCCAGTAGTCCCGACAACTCCTACGAGCAGTACTTC
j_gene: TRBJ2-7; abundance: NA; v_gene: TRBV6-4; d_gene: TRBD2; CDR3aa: CASCSGPPTGEQYF; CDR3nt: TGTGCCAGCTGTAGCGGGCCACCAACGGGGGAGCAGTACTTC
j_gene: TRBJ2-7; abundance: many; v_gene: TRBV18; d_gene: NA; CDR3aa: CASSRSPEISFYEQYF; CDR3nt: TGTGCCAGCTCGCGTTCCCCGGAGATTTCATTCTACGAGCAGTACTTC
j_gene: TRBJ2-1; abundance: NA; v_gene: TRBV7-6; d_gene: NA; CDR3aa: CASSLRGRGSYNEQFF; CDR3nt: TGTGCCAGCAGCTTAAGGGGCAGGGGCTCCTACAATGAGCAGTTCTTC
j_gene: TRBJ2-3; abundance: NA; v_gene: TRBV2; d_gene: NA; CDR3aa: CASRPLTWGQASTDTQYF; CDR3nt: TGTGCCAGCAGACCCCTGACGTGGGGCCAAGCTAGCACAGATACGCAGTATTTT
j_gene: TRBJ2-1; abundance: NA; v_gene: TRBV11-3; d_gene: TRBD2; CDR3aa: CASSLGGTSGGAGSGEQFF; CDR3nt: TGTGCCAGCAGCTTAGGAGGGACTAGCGGGGGGGCCGGGTCCGGTGAGCAGTTCTTC
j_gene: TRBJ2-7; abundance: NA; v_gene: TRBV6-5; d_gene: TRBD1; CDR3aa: CASSYSIQGIHEQYF; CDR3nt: TGTGCCAGCAGTTACTCGATACAGGGGATCCACGAGCAGTACTTC
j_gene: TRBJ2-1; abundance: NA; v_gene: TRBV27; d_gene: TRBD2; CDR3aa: CASSLNSGGNYNEQFF; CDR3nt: TGTGCCAGCAGTTTAAATAGCGGGGGGAACTACAATGAGCAGTTCTTC
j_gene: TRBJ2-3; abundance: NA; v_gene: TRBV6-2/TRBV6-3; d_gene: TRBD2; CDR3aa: CASSSGSGGRTDTQYF; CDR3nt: TGTGCCAGCAGTTCCGGTAGCGGGGGACGCACAGATACGCAGTATTTT
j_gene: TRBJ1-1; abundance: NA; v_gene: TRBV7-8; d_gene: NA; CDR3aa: CASSPRTGLGTEAFF; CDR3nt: TGTGCCAGCAGCCCGCGGACGGGACTGGGTACTGAAGCTTTCTTT
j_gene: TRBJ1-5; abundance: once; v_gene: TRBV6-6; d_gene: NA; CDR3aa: CASSDYRESQPQHF; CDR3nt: TGTGCCAGCAGTGACTACAGGGAAAGTCAGCCCCAGCATTTT
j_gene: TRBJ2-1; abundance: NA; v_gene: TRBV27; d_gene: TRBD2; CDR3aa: CASRALAGGSYNEQFF; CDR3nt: TGTGCCAGCAGGGCACTAGCGGGGGGCTCCTACAATGAGCAGTTCTTC
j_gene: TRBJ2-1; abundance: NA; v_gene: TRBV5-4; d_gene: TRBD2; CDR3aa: CASSYTSGAYNEQFF; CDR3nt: TGTGCCAGCAGCTATACTAGCGGGGCCTACAATGAGCAGTTCTTC
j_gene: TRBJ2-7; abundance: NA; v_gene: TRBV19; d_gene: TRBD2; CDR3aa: CASSIAGTSPYEQYF; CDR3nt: TGTGCCAGTAGTATAGCCGGGACTAGTCCGTACGAGCAGTACTTC
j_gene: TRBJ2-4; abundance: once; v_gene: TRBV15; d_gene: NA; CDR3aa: CATSRNSLIDIQYF; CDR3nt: TGTGCCACCAGCAGAAACTCCTTAATTGACATTCAGTACTTC
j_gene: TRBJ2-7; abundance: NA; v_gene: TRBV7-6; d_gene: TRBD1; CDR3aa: CASSPGDSDTYEQYF; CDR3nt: TGTGCCAGCAGCCCAGGGGACAGTGATACCTACGAGCAGTACTTC
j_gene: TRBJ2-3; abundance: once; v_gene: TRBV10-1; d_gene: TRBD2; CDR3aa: CASSEAGRVADTQYF; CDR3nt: TGCGCCAGCAGTGAGGCAGGGAGGGTGGCAGATACGCAGTATTTT
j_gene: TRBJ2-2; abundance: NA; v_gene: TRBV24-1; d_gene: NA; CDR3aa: CATSAPTPSIGELFF; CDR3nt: TGTGCCACCAGCGCTCCTACTCCCTCCATCGGGGAGCTGTTTTTT
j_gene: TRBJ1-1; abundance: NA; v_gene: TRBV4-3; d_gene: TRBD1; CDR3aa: CASSPLGDRGEAFF; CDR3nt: TGCGCCAGCAGCCCCCTTGGGGACAGGGGTGAAGCTTTCTTT
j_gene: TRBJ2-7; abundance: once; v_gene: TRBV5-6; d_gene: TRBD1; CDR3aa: CASRAPSTGQGTGEQYF; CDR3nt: TGTGCCAGCAGGGCCCCGAGCACGGGACAGGGAACGGGCGAGCAGTACTTC
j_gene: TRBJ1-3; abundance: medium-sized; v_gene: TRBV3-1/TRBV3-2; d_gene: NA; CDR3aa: CASEGGGNTIYF; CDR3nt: TGTGCCAGTGAGGGAGGAGGAAACACCATATATTTT
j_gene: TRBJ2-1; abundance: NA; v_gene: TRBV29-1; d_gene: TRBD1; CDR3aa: CSVEDWRDRGYNEQFF; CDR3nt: TGCAGCGTTGAAGATTGGAGGGACAGGGGGTACAATGAGCAGTTCTTC
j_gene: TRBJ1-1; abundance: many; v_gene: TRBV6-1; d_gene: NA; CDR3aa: CASSEIGSGVRDTEAFF; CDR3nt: TGTGCCAGCAGTGAAATCGGGTCAGGGGTACGGGACACTGAAGCTTTCTTT
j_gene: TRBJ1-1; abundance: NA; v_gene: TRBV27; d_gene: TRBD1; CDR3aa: CASTRDRYNTEAFF; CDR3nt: TGTGCCAGCACCCGGGACAGGTACAACACTGAAGCTTTCTTT
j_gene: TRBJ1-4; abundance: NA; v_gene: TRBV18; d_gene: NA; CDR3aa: CATSAGLDEKLFF; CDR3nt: TGTGCCACCTCGGCAGGACTGGACGAAAAACTGTTTTTT
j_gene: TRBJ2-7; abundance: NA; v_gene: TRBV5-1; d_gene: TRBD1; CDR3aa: CASSPDPGTGYLGQYF; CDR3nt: TGCGCCAGCAGCCCCGACCCCGGGACAGGATACTTGGGGCAGTACTTC
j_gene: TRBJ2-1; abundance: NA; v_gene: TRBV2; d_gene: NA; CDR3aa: CASSDPAAGTYNEQFF; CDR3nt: TGTGCCAGCAGCGACCCGGCCGCAGGGACCTACAATGAGCAGTTCTTC
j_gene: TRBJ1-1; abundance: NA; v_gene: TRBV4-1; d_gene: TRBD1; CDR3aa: CASSQGDRQNTEAFF; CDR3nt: TGCGCCAGCAGCCAAGGGGACAGGCAGAACACTGAAGCTTTCTTT
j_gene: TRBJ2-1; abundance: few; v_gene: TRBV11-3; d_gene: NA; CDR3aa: CASSGPLDNEQFF; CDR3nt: TGTGCCAGCAGCGGCCCTCTTGACAATGAGCAGTTCTTC
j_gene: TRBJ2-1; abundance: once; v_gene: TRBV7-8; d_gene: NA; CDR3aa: CASRGGGLYNEQFF; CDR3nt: TGTGCCAGCAGAGGAGGGGGCCTTTACAATGAGCAGTTCTTC